This TCR beta chain is from a study of T-cell reconstitution after alpha-beta-depleted transplantation in children. The TCRbeta library was prepared with unique molecular identifiers. A single record per CDR3 protein comes from TCRdb applying MiXCR to the PCR reads. The sample gives approximately 400,000 distinct CDR3 sequences, roughly 10% of which show up once; roughly 5.1% is in the top ten. The germline V gene has CDR1 MNHNS and CDR2 SASEGT. V lost 6 bases and J 2 bases, leaving 20 bases between the germline ends. This CDR3 is 18 amino acids long. This clonotype has a handful of counts. The rearrangement uses TRBV6-1 and TRBJ2-6, with D perhaps matching TRBD2 (5 bases). The source was PBMCs from the stem cell graft donor, collected from the stem cell graft. The TCR comes from a human donor who donated a stem cell graft to a child with acute myeloid leukemia. CDR3 nucleotides: TGTGCCAGCAGCCCAATTACGGGGATAAGGACTGGGGCCAACGTCCTGACTTTC. Translation gives CASSPITGIRTGANVLTF.